This section outlines one T cell receptor (beta chain) sequence together with its context. The age range of participants was about 18 to 95 years, with residence in about 25 US areas. Participants had their cohort set by participant-reported clinical history. These data are taken from a study of blood T cell repertoires in COVID-19. Between the trimmed V and J ends, which lost 6 bases and 1 base, there was a span of 19 bases. Germline CDR1 reads SGHVS; CDR2 reads FQNEAQ. The CDR3 spans 17 residues. In the original processing: Using reference gene primer amplification, nucleated cell counts were estimated. Sequenced by immunoSEQ multiplex PCR; TCRdb stores in-frame clones only, minus some. The DNA was the basis for D and trimming; V, J and clone size are from that table. Counted here are more than 200,000 clones, approximately 80% occurring once; the ten biggest clones make up about 7.2%.

The sample consisted of PBMCs or T cells enriched from blood (not recorded which). The chain joins TRBV7-8 to TRBJ1-5; a possible D gene is TRBD1 (6 bases). This clonotype was sampled from a woman in her thirties or forties with acute COVID-19. Written as DNA, the CDR3 is TGTGCCAGCAGGCCCGAAGGGGGTGGGTTGAGCAATCAGCCCCAGCATTTT. Amino acid sequence: CASRPEGGGLSNQPQHF.